Sequencing of this T cell receptor beta chain was carried out in a study of blood T cell repertoires in COVID-19. Study-level information: Sites across the United States, Italy and Spain contributed samples from acute and convalescent COVID-19.

Per the study methods: The authors estimated nucleated cell counts from reference gene primer amplification. Generated by immunoSEQ multiplex PCR, the TCRdb table keeps only in-frame clones and is missing some. V, J and clone size are those of that table, while D and trimming were read from the DNA. The table records more than 95,000 clones, about 80% of them present only once. The origin of this receptor is a woman aged 45-65 years with acute or convalescent COVID-19. Sequences were obtained from peripheral blood.

The CDR3 sequence: CARAQSGGGLHEQFF. As DNA, the CDR3 is TGTGCCCGAGCTCAGTCGGGCGGAGGGCTACATGAGCAGTTCTTC. The chain joins TRBV30 to TRBJ2-1; TRBD2 might be the D (6 bases). Trimming cost V 8 bases and J 8 bases, with 25 bases left between them. This CDR3 comprises 15 residues. Looked up from germline, CDR1 is GTSNPN and CDR2 is SVGIG (reference sequence).